The next 15 T cell receptor beta chains were all read from a single sample in a study of cytomegalovirus exposure and HLA in healthy donors. The study ran its PCR with 60 Vbeta and 13 Jbeta primers. Data came from immunoSEQ multiplex PCR; TCRdb stores just in-frame clones and leaves some out. Of approximately 200,000 clones listed, about 83% are singletons. The sequenced sample consisted of PBMCs. The receptors shown here come from a human donor in good health.

This clone has only one observation. The chain employs TRBV5-1 and TRBJ2-7; TRBD2 matches 11 bases. With 3 bases clipped from V and 2 bases from J, the junction kept 4 bases outside the gene matches. CDR3 length equals 15 residues. Per the germline V gene, CDR1 is SGHRS and CDR2 is YFSETQ. The CDR3 nucleotides are TGCGCCAGCAGCTGGACTAGCGGGCAGACCTACGAGCAGTACTTC. Protein sequence: CASSWTSGQTYEQYF.

This clone has just one count. The chain uses TRBV6-5 and TRBJ1-2, with a tentative D call TRBD1 (6 bases). The V and J ends lost 2 bases and 4 bases respectively, with 11 bases between them. The CDR3 runs 14 residues. Looked up from germline, CDR1 is MNHEY and CDR2 is SVGAGI. CDR3 DNA sequence: TGTGCCAGCAGTTACCACAGGGCTACCTATGGCTACACCTTC. This codes for CASSYHRATYGYTF.

The rearrangement joins TRBV15 to TRBJ2-1, with 9 nucleotides matching TRBD1. Unmatched junction bases numbered 17, after V lost 0 bases and J lost 5 bases. The CDR3 has 20 residues. Germline values: CDR1 LNHNV, CDR2 YYDKDF (reference sequence). CDR3 residues: CATSRDGTGLTRFRDNEQFF. DNA for the CDR3: TGTGCCACCAGCAGAGACGGGACAGGGCTCACGAGATTCCGAGACAATGAGCAGTTCTTC.

The chain uses TRBV7-3 and TRBJ1-5; no reliable D call. Germline CDR1 reads SGHTA; CDR2 reads FQGTGA. CDR3 length equals 13 residues. Trimming shortened V by 5 bases and J by 4 bases, and 9 bases separated the two germline ends. DNA for the CDR3: TGTGCCAGCAGCCGTCAGGCTAATCAGCCCCAGCATTTT. This codes for CASSRQANQPQHF.

Worth noting for this clone: A junction boundary mismatches the germline segment, possibly from a read error. The chain links TRBV2 to TRBJ2-3; 12 bases map to TRBD2. The V gene's germline CDR1 is SNHLY and CDR2 FYNNEI. This CDR3 comprises 15 residues. The chain's CDR3 is CARSGLAGPSATQYF. In DNA form, the CDR3 reads TGTGCCAGAAGTGGACTAGCGGGACCATCCGCTACGCAGTATTTT.

The genes are TRBV30 and TRBJ2-1; the D gene is possibly TRBD2 (6 bases). The CDR3 contains 15 residues. Germline lookup yields CDR1 GTSNPN and CDR2 SVGIG (reference sequence). Trimming cost V 4 bases and J 2 bases, with 15 bases left between them. CDR3: CAWTRPGGAYNEQFF. The CDR3 nucleotides read TGTGCCTGGACCCGTCCCGGAGGGGCCTACAATGAGCAGTTCTTC.

V and J are TRBV18 and TRBJ2-2; 8 bases are a match to TRBD2. Germline trimming cut 2 bases from V and 3 bases from J; bases unmatched to any gene: 5. Germline values: CDR1 KGHSH, CDR2 LQKENI. CDR3 length: 16 residues. CDR3 protein: CASSPERAGDTGELFF. The CDR3, as DNA: TGTGCCAGCTCACCAGAACGAGCGGGAGACACCGGGGAGCTGTTTTTT.

The chain is built from TRBV23-1 and TRBJ2-4, with 10 bases aligning to TRBD1. TRBV23-1 is classed as an ORF, of uncertain function. Trimming removed 3 bases from V and 1 base from J; junction bases left unmatched: 3. CDR3 length: 16 residues. CDR3 sequence: CASSQDRGLAKNIQYF. In DNA form, the CDR3 reads TGCGCCAGCAGTCAGGACAGGGGGTTGGCCAAAAACATTCAGTACTTC.

The rearrangement links TRBV15 to TRBJ2-7; perhaps TRBD2 as D (6 bases). With 1 base removed from V and 2 bases from J, the gap between germline ends came to 9 bases. CDR1 and CDR2 from the germline V gene are LNHNV and YYDKDF (reference sequence). The CDR3 covers 14 residues. In DNA, the CDR3 is TGTGCCACCAGCAGAGCGGGACTCCCCTACGAGCAGTACTTC. It translates to CATSRAGLPYEQYF.

The V gene is TRBV27, the J gene TRBJ2-1; TRBD1 matches 7 bases. Germline-derived CDR1 and CDR2 are MNHEY and SMNVEV (reference sequence). Trimming at V came to 3 bases and at J to 7 bases, leaving 9 bases not matched to a gene. This CDR3 contains 15 residues. The DNA of the CDR3 is TGTGCCAGCAGTTTTACCCGACAGGGTTGGAATGAGCAGTTCTTC. Protein sequence: CASSFTRQGWNEQFF.

The rearrangement links TRBV4-1 to TRBJ2-7; a weak D match, TRBD2 (5 bases). Germline CDR1 and CDR2: MGHRA and YSYEKL. This CDR3 contains 15 residues. Trimming took 0 bases from V and 2 from J, leaving 11 bases between them. The CDR3 sequence: CASSQEGLGAYEQYF. In DNA, the CDR3 is TGCGCCAGCAGCCAAGAAGGGCTCGGGGCCTACGAGCAGTACTTC.

In its sample, this clone was seen once. The chain couples TRBV7-9 to TRBJ1-2; 7 bases agree with TRBD1. The CDR3 loop spans 15 amino acids. Germline V lookup: CDR1 SEHNR, CDR2 FQNEAQ (reference sequence). The V and J ends lost 5 bases and 3 bases, in that order; junction bases with no gene match: 9. The CDR3 is CASSARDSEDYGYTF. As DNA, the CDR3 is TGTGCCAGCAGCGCCCGGGACAGCGAAGACTATGGCTACACCTTC.

The chain links TRBV5-1 to TRBJ2-7, with D perhaps matching TRBD2 (6 bases). V lost 1 base, J lost 7 bases, and 18 bases lay in between. The CDR3 runs 15 residues. Germline CDR1 is SGHRS and CDR2 is YFSETQ. CDR3 loop: CASSLWVTGAGEQYF. Here the CDR3 DNA reads TGCGCCAGCAGCTTGTGGGTTACAGGCGCGGGAGAGCAGTACTTC.

V gene TRBV6-1 combines with J gene TRBJ2-5; perhaps TRBD2 as D (5 bases). Germline V CDR1 and CDR2: MNHNS, SASEGT. CDR3 length: 14 residues. Trimming took 6 bases from V and 1 from J, leaving 12 bases between them. CDR3 DNA: TGTGCCAGCAGGAGACTACCAGTCCAAGAGACCCAGTACTTC. Residues: CASRRLPVQETQYF.

This rearrangement joins TRBV18 to TRBJ2-7, with unresolved D. V shed 3 bases and J shed 4 bases, with 10 bases lying between them. The CDR3 is made up of 13 amino acids. The germline CDR1 and CDR2 sequences are KGHSH and LQKENI. The CDR3 nucleotides are TGTGCCAGCTCACCCGGAGAACTTTACGAGCAGTACTTC. Translated, it gives CASSPGELYEQYF.